The T cell receptor beta chain described here comes from a study of blood T cells in healthy people across ages. Findings and limits, study-wide: Long-lived donors exceeded aged donors in naive CD4+ cells and diversity.

Healthy Caucasian individuals from Russia aged about 6 to 95 served as donors. Then a second PCR, running roughly 7 to 11 cycles, was carried out with a sample-barcoded 5' primer and a J-beta primer mix. TCRdb re-called the 5' RACE reads through MiXCR, storing one row per CDR3 protein. The sample has about 620,000 distinct CDR3 sequences; around a fifth are singletons. CDR1 and CDR2 (germline): MGHRA, YSYEKL. The CDR3 runs to 15 residues. Between the trimmed V and J ends, which lost 4 bases and 3 bases, there was a span of 12 bases. About this clonotype: What it binds is unknown.

The rearrangement joins TRBV4-1 to TRBJ1-4, with a tentative D call TRBD1 (5 bases). Sequencing was carried out using blood. This receptor was obtained from a man between 65 and 80 years old in good health. This CDR3 reads CASSRGEGANEKLFF. The CDR3 DNA follows: TGCGCCAGCAGCCGGGGGGAAGGGGCTAATGAAAAACTGTTTTTT.